Following are 21 T cell receptor beta chains from one sample sequenced in a study of cytomegalovirus exposure and HLA in healthy donors. The assay was immunoSEQ multiplex PCR, and TCRdb's table has in-frame clones only and misses some. In the table there are some 130,000 clones, less than 90% of which are singletons. The sequenced sample consisted of PBMCs. The receptors stem from a man aged 18 to 30 in good health and CMV-seronegative.

The chain combines TRBV6-1 with TRBJ2-7; maybe TRBD1 (5 bases). CDR1 is MNHNS and CDR2 is SASEGT in the germline V gene. This CDR3 contains 14 residues. V shed 1 base and J shed 5 bases, with 12 bases lying between them. CDR3 DNA sequence: TGTGCCAGCAGTGAAGGCAGGGCCATCAACGAGCAGTACTTC. This translates into CASSEGRAINEQYF.

The V call is TRBV15, the J call TRBJ2-1; TRBD2 agrees at 16 bases. This CDR3 has 18 amino acids. CDR1 LNHNV and CDR2 YYDKDF come from the germline V gene (reference sequence). V dropped 6 bases and J dropped 0; count of bases not matched to a gene: 5. The CDR3 DNA reads TGTGCCACCAGGCCGGGACTAGCGGGGGGGGTCTCCTACAATGAGCAGTTCTTC. This gives the protein CATRPGLAGGVSYNEQFF.

Remarks on this clone: The junction differs from germline at one of its ends, possibly a read error. This rearrangement joins TRBV7-2 to TRBJ1-1; D perhaps matches TRBD1 (5 bases). CDR1 is SGHTA, CDR2 FQGNSA, per germline. The CDR3 sequence is 13 residues long. CDR3: CACSKAGGGEAFF. The CDR3 region has the DNA TGTGCCTGCAGCAAAGCGGGGGGAGGTGAAGCTTTCTTT. Looking up the rest from reference TRBV7-2 and TRBJ1-1 gives the full variable domain: GAGVSQSPSNKVTEKGKDVELRCDPISGHTALYWYRQSLGQGLEFLIYFQGNSAPDKSGLPSDRFSAERTGGSVSTLTIQRTQQEDSAVYLCACSKAGGGEAFFGQGTRLTVV.

V and J are TRBV4-1 and TRBJ1-5; 10 bases map to TRBD1. Germline V CDR1 and CDR2: MGHRA, YSYEKL. V was pared by 2 bases and J by 7 bases, with 8 bases of the junction left unmatched. CDR3 length: 16 amino acids. For the CDR3, the DNA is TGCGCCAGCAGCCAACCGGGACAGGGGAGGGGGCAGCCCCAGCATTTT. It is translated as CASSQPGQGRGQPQHF.

The chain couples TRBV5-1 to TRBJ2-1; 8 positions agree with TRBD2. J was trimmed by 9 bases and V by 3 bases; bases with no gene match: 8. Germline assignment: CDR1 SGHRS and CDR2 YFSETQ. The CDR3 is 14 residues long. In DNA form, the CDR3 reads TGCGCCAGCAGCTGGCGGACTAGCTCGGGTGAGCAGTTCTTC. It yields the protein CASSWRTSSGEQFF.

This sequence joins TRBV7-9 and TRBJ2-1; D might be TRBD2 (6 bases). Germline assignment: CDR1 SEHNR and CDR2 FQNEAQ (reference sequence). V was trimmed by 0 bases and J by 6 bases, leaving 15 bases between them. CDR3 length equals 16 residues. CDR3 region: CASSLAWSSDFNEQFF. The DNA of the CDR3 is TGTGCCAGCAGCTTAGCGTGGTCTAGCGACTTCAATGAGCAGTTCTTC.

This sequence joins TRBV5-1 and TRBJ1-1; a possible D gene is TRBD1 (6 bases). Deletions cut 0 bases from V and 6 bases from J, with 12 bases between. The germline V gene has CDR1 SGHRS and CDR2 YFSETQ. The CDR3 is 14 amino acids. CDR3 protein: CASSLAGHASEAFF. CDR3 in DNA: TGCGCCAGCAGCTTGGCGGGACATGCTTCTGAAGCTTTCTTT.

This sequence joins TRBV27 and TRBJ2-7; weak D call: TRBD1 (5 bases). Germline CDR1 MNHEY, CDR2 SMNVEV (reference sequence). CDR3 length equals 15 residues. Trimming pared 0 bases from V and 4 bases from J, leaving 13 bases between. The CDR3 spells CASSLSRQNLYEQYF. The CDR3 DNA reads TGTGCCAGCAGTTTATCGAGACAGAACTTGTACGAGCAGTACTTC.

This clone was detected many times. The chain is built from TRBV7-2 and TRBJ2-7, with 10 bases identical to TRBD1. The germline V gene has CDR1 SGHTA and CDR2 FQGNSA. V was clipped by 5 bases and J by 5 bases; unmatched bases: 3. The CDR3 runs 13 residues. The CDR3 bases are TGTGCCAGCAGCCGACAGGGGGCCAACGAGCAGTACTTC. Translation gives CASSRQGANEQYF.

This clone was found a few times. The V gene is TRBV18, the J gene TRBJ1-6; no clear D gene. Germline CDR1 reads KGHSH; CDR2 reads LQKENI. The CDR3 has 15 amino acids. Trimming took off 4 bases at V and 6 bases at J, with 13 bases between the two ends. CDR3 DNA: TGTGCCAGCTCACTATCGGGTCCTATTAATTCACCCCTCCACTTT. Encoded protein: CASSLSGPINSPLHF.

This chain connects TRBV19 to TRBJ1-5; D might be TRBD1 (6 bases). V dropped 6 bases and J dropped 7 bases, with 16 bases sitting between them. Germline V lookup: CDR1 LNHDA, CDR2 SQIVND (reference sequence). This CDR3 contains 14 residues. The DNA for the CDR3 is TGTGCCAGTAGCCTACAGGGATATGGACAGCCCCAGCATTTT. Its protein is CASSLQGYGQPQHF. Full variable domain (rest looked up from reference TRBV19 and TRBJ1-5): DGGITQSPKYLFRKEGQNVTLSCEQNLNHDAMYWYRQDPGQGLRLIYYSQIVNDFQKGDIAEGYSVSREKKESFPLTVTSAQKNPTAFYLCASSLQGYGQPQHFGDGTRLSIL.

The chain couples TRBV7-2 to TRBJ2-2; the D is unclear. Germline V CDR1 and CDR2: SGHTA, FQGNSA. The ends were cut back, 1 base at V and 7 bases at J, with 7 bases in the middle. There are 13 residues in the CDR3. The CDR3 region is CASSLDGGGELFF. CDR3 DNA: TGTGCCAGCAGCTTAGACGGTGGCGGGGAGCTGTTTTTT.

This chain connects TRBV6-1 to TRBJ2-7; 12 bases align to TRBD2. Trimming took 2 bases from V and 7 from J; bases not matched to a gene: 15. Germline V lookup: CDR1 MNHNS, CDR2 SASEGT. This CDR3 has 18 amino acids. This CDR3 reads CASSEPAHLAGGLGEQYF. In nucleotides, the CDR3 is TGTGCCAGCAGTGAACCAGCGCACCTAGCGGGGGGGTTAGGTGAGCAGTACTTC.

The chain combines TRBV2 with TRBJ1-6; TRBD1 agrees at 8 bases. CDR3 size: 13 residues. Trimming took 7 bases from V and 10 from J; bases not matched to a gene: 6. Germline lookup yields CDR1 SNHLY and CDR2 FYNNEI. CDR3 amino acids: CASKQGAGSPLHF. The CDR3 DNA reads as TGTGCCAGCAAGCAGGGGGCGGGATCACCCCTCCACTTT.

This clone was seen just once. The CDR3 DNA follows: TGCGCCAGCAGCCAAGAGGCCGGACTAAATGATGAGCAGTTCTTC. The encoded protein is CASSQEAGLNDEQFF. J is TRBJ2-1 and V is TRBV4-3; the D gene is possibly TRBD2 (6 bases). V was clipped by 0 bases and J by 8 bases, with 14 bases between them. Looked up from germline, CDR1 is LGHNA and CDR2 is YSLEER. This CDR3 is 15 amino acids long.

V gene TRBV2 combines with J gene TRBJ2-7; weak D call: TRBD2 (6 bases). CDR3 length equals 11 residues. Germline CDR1 reads SNHLY; CDR2 reads FYNNEI. For the CDR3, the DNA is TGTGGAGGAGGGGTAGCGCTCGAGCAGTACTTC. Amino acids: CGGGVALEQYF.

V and J are TRBV4-3 and TRBJ2-7; 7 positions match TRBD1. CDR1 is LGHNA and CDR2 is YSLEER in the germline V gene. The V segment lost 5 bases and the J segment 3 bases; nucleotides outside the gene matches: 4. The CDR3 has 13 residues. The CDR3 here is CASSKDRNYEQYF. The CDR3 DNA reads TGCGCCAGCAGCAAGGACAGGAACTACGAGCAGTACTTC.

This chain joins TRBV28 and TRBJ2-7; D perhaps matches TRBD2 (5 bases). The germline V gene encodes CDR1 MDHEN and CDR2 SYDVKM. The ends were cut back, 2 bases at V and 2 bases at J, with 13 bases in the middle. The CDR3 is 15 residues long. CDR3 nucleotides: TGTGCCAGCAGTTTAGCCCTCGCGGGCGCCTACGAGCAGTACTTC. This gives the protein CASSLALAGAYEQYF. The full variable domain, rest sourced from reference TRBV28 and TRBJ2-7, is DVKVTQSSRYLVKRTGEKVFLECVQDMDHENMFWYRQDPGLGLRLIYFSYDVKMKEKGDIPEGYSVSREKKERFSLILESASTNQTSMYLCASSLALAGAYEQYFGPGTRLTVT.

Remarks on this clone: In the same sample, other DNA sequences code for this CDR3. The V and J genes are TRBV18 and TRBJ2-1; 8 bases fit TRBD1. CDR1 KGHSH and CDR2 LQKENI come from the germline V gene. With V trimmed by 6 bases and J by 7 bases, 2 bases remained unmatched. This CDR3 comprises 12 residues. This chain's CDR3 is CASSRQGNEQFF. The CDR3 nucleotides are TGTGCCAGCTCGAGACAGGGGAATGAGCAGTTCTTC.

The CDR3 protein is CASSLKTGTHGYTF. The CDR3 coding sequence is TGTGCCAGCAGCCTCAAGACAGGGACCCATGGCTACACCTTC. The chain uses TRBV7-2 and TRBJ1-2; 7 bases map to TRBD1. The V and J ends lost 5 bases and 6 bases, in that order; junction bases with no gene match: 9. The CDR3 runs 14 residues. CDR1 SGHTA and CDR2 FQGNSA come from the germline V gene.

The chain has TRBV7-2 and TRBJ2-5; TRBD2 agrees at 13 bases. CDR1 is SGHTA and CDR2 is FQGNSA in the germline V gene. V dropped 4 bases and J dropped 5; count of bases not matched to a gene: 10. The CDR3 runs 17 residues. The CDR3 sequence is CASSSGRTSGSPETQYF. CDR3 DNA sequence: TGTGCCAGCAGCTCCGGAAGGACTAGCGGGAGTCCGGAGACCCAGTACTTC.